Listed below are T cell receptor beta chains from one sample, sequenced in a study of early T cells in non-severe SARS-CoV-2 infection. One entry per CDR3 protein, called by TCRdb with MiXCR from the 5' RACE reads. The data show around 84,000 distinct CDR3 sequences, approximately 14% seen once. Sequencing was performed on whole blood. These receptors were collected from an adult who was a healthcare worker with PCR-confirmed SARS-CoV-2 infection or an uninfected control (not recorded which). Both conserved end residues are part of each CDR3. The D gene is left open where the match is weak. Some rows mark clone size as missing; the rest say once, few, many or name a class of expanded clone.

abundance: .; v_gene: TRBV27; d_gene: TRBD2; len: 15; j_gene: TRBJ2-2; CDR3aa: CASSWASGSAGELFF; CDR3nt: TGTGCCAGCAGTTGGGCTAGCGGGAGCGCCGGGGAGCTGTTTTTT
abundance: .; v_gene: TRBV7-6; d_gene: TRBD2; len: 18; j_gene: TRBJ2-7; CDR3aa: CASSSRGLAGPSSYEQYF; CDR3nt: TGTGCCAGCAGCTCCCGGGGACTAGCGGGACCAAGCTCCTACGAGCAGTACTTC
abundance: .; v_gene: TRBV5-1; d_gene: .; len: 16; j_gene: TRBJ1-6; CDR3aa: CASSTTVSSYNSPLHF; CDR3nt: TGCGCCAGCAGCACGACGGTGAGCTCCTATAATTCACCCCTCCACTTT
abundance: few; v_gene: TRBV11-3; d_gene: .; len: 16; j_gene: TRBJ2-2; CDR3aa: CASSLEGAVLAGELFF; CDR3nt: TGTGCCAGCAGCTTGGAGGGGGCGGTTTTGGCCGGGGAGCTGTTTTTT
abundance: few; v_gene: TRBV9; d_gene: .; len: 16; j_gene: TRBJ2-3; CDR3aa: CASSVVLRPHKDTQYF; CDR3nt: TGTGCCAGCAGCGTAGTCTTGCGCCCCCACAAAGATACGCAGTATTTT
abundance: .; v_gene: TRBV6-5; d_gene: TRBD2; len: 16; j_gene: TRBJ2-3; CDR3aa: CASSLTSGREVGTQYF; CDR3nt: TGTGCCAGCAGCCTGACTAGCGGGAGGGAGGTCGGCACGCAGTATTTT
abundance: many; v_gene: TRBV12-3/TRBV12-4; d_gene: TRBD2; len: 15; j_gene: TRBJ2-2; CDR3aa: CASTGLAGRTGELFF; CDR3nt: TGTGCCAGCACCGGACTAGCGGGAAGGACCGGGGAGCTGTTTTTT
abundance: .; v_gene: TRBV7-9; d_gene: .; len: 13; j_gene: TRBJ2-6; CDR3aa: CASSLGNPNVLTF; CDR3nt: TGTGCCAGCAGCTTAGGGAACCCCAACGTCCTGACTTTC
abundance: .; v_gene: TRBV4-1; d_gene: .; len: 13; j_gene: TRBJ2-7; CDR3aa: CASSQASQYEQYF; CDR3nt: TGCGCCAGCAGCCAGGCGTCCCAGTACGAGCAGTACTTC
abundance: .; v_gene: TRBV28; d_gene: TRBD1; len: 16; j_gene: TRBJ1-2; CDR3aa: CASSSPRDRANYGYTF; CDR3nt: TGTGCCAGCAGTTCGCCCCGGGACAGGGCCAACTATGGCTACACCTTC
abundance: .; v_gene: TRBV3-1; d_gene: TRBD2; len: 17; j_gene: TRBJ2-7; CDR3aa: CASSQDASGILSYEQYF; CDR3nt: TGTGCCAGCAGCCAAGATGCTAGCGGGATCTTATCCTACGAGCAGTACTTC
abundance: few; v_gene: TRBV30; d_gene: .; len: 14; j_gene: TRBJ2-3; CDR3aa: CAWSALGRADTQYF; CDR3nt: TGTGCCTGGAGTGCCCTCGGGAGAGCAGATACGCAGTATTTT
abundance: few; v_gene: TRBV4-1; d_gene: .; len: 16; j_gene: TRBJ2-1; CDR3aa: CASSQEGQSSYNEQFF; CDR3nt: TGCGCCAGCAGCCAAGAAGGGCAGAGCTCCTACAATGAGCAGTTCTTC
abundance: .; v_gene: TRBV29-1; d_gene: .; len: 13; j_gene: TRBJ2-7; CDR3aa: CSVEIGTLYEQYF; CDR3nt: TGCAGCGTCGAAATAGGGACTTTATACGAGCAGTACTTC
abundance: .; v_gene: TRBV19; d_gene: .; len: 14; j_gene: TRBJ2-2; CDR3aa: CASSIGSRSGELFF; CDR3nt: TGTGCCAGTAGTATTGGCAGCCGATCCGGGGAGCTGTTTTTT
abundance: many; v_gene: TRBV3-1; d_gene: .; len: 14; j_gene: TRBJ1-2; CDR3aa: CASSQGVDSRGYTF; CDR3nt: TGTGCCAGCAGCCAAGGTGTTGACAGCCGAGGCTACACCTTC
abundance: few; v_gene: TRBV20-1; d_gene: .; len: 12; j_gene: TRBJ1-2; CDR3aa: CSAYRDDYGYTF; CDR3nt: TGCAGTGCTTACAGGGACGACTATGGCTACACCTTC
abundance: .; v_gene: TRBV7-3; d_gene: .; len: 13; j_gene: TRBJ1-6; CDR3aa: CASSSLWDSPLHF; CDR3nt: TGTGCCAGCAGCTCCCTGTGGGATTCACCCCTCCACTTT
abundance: many; v_gene: TRBV18; d_gene: TRBD2; len: 16; j_gene: TRBJ2-1; CDR3aa: CASSPRLAVIYNEQFF; CDR3nt: TGTGCCAGCTCACCCCGACTAGCGGTTATCTACAATGAGCAGTTCTTC
abundance: .; v_gene: TRBV12-5; d_gene: TRBD1; len: 17; j_gene: TRBJ1-2; CDR3aa: CASGLVLAGTALYGYTF; CDR3nt: TGTGCTAGTGGTTTGGTACTGGCCGGGACAGCCCTCTATGGCTACACCTTC
abundance: .; v_gene: TRBV3-1; d_gene: .; len: 14; j_gene: TRBJ2-2; CDR3aa: CASSQSTGLRGLFF; CDR3nt: TGTGCCAGCAGCCAATCTACAGGGTTACGTGGGCTGTTTTTT
abundance: .; v_gene: TRBV19; d_gene: .; len: 15; j_gene: TRBJ1-5; CDR3aa: CASSSGTVSNQPQHF; CDR3nt: TGTGCCAGTAGTAGCGGGACTGTTAGCAATCAGCCCCAGCATTTT
abundance: .; v_gene: TRBV29-1; d_gene: .; len: 13; j_gene: TRBJ2-1; CDR3aa: CSVEWGGYNEQFF; CDR3nt: TGCAGCGTTGAATGGGGCGGTTACAATGAGCAGTTCTTC